This T cell receptor beta chain was identified in a study of T-cell reconstitution after alpha-beta-depleted transplantation in children. The germline gives CDR1 DFQATT, CDR2 SNEGSKA (reference sequence). Between the trimmed V and J ends, which lost 0 bases and 3 bases, there was a span of 15 bases. The CDR3 consists of 15 residues. Findings of the study overall: Alpha-beta T cells about two months after transplant reportedly derived from several hundred expanded graft clones. Recipient T cells and thymic progenitors that survived were the source of the high TCRbeta diversity seen at day 60 in some patients.

This sample's TCRbeta library carried unique molecular identifier barcodes. TCRdb fed the PCR reads into MiXCR, producing one record per CDR3 protein. The data show about 170,000 distinct CDR3 sequences, 11% seen once. Concerning this clonotype itself: The antigen is unknown.

The chain recombines TRBV20-1 with TRBJ2-7; D is possibly TRBD1 (6 bases). This receptor was taken from a boy younger than 10 with acute myeloid leukemia, due to receive a stem cell transplant. The source was PBMCs, collected before TCRalphabeta/CD19-depleted stem cell transplant. CDR3 bases: TGCAGTGCTAGAGAGCCTCGGACAGTAGTCTACGAGCAGTACTTC. It encodes CSAREPRTVVYEQYF.